This TCR beta chain emerged from a study of cytomegalovirus exposure and HLA in healthy donors. Whole-study results and caveats: Most sequenced TCRs were rare (though some public TCRs occurred in many donors). Cytomegalovirus association was listed for 150 to 200 TCR beta chains. Specificity of three CMV-associated chains for CMV antigens was verified in vitro.

With regard to this clone: What it binds is unknown.

Repertoires were generated with immunoSEQ multiplex PCR, while TCRdb's copy carries only in-frame clones and drops some. Among about 120,000 clones listed, approximately 86% were seen once. With 2 bases clipped from V and 4 bases from J, the junction kept 13 bases outside the gene matches. The CDR3 runs to 17 residues. Germline V gene data show CDR1 as SEHNR and CDR2 as FQNEAQ (reference sequence). The clonotype was recovered from a man younger than 35 in good health and CMV-seropositive. The rearrangement joins TRBV7-9 to TRBJ1-2, with 7 nucleotides matching TRBD1. Material: PBMCs. The CDR3 DNA sequence: TGTGCCAGCAGCTTAAGGTGGCAGGGACAGCCCCCCTATGGCTACACCTTC. Protein product: CASSLRWQGQPPYGYTF.